The present TCR beta chain was sequenced within a study of identical twins. Study-level results: Modeled out-of-frame TCR alpha sharing in monozygotic twins fell below observed levels. Insertions were reduced in abundant cord blood beta clonotypes but not in memory repertoires. Invariant T cells like MAIT and iNKT could partly confound the zero-insertion analyses.

TCRdb re-analysed the 5' RACE reads in MiXCR, keeping a single row per CDR3 protein. In the table there are approximately 600,000 distinct CDR3 sequences, 7.5% to 10% of which are singletons. Trimming cost V 3 bases and J 0 bases, with 12 bases left between them. Germline V gene data show CDR1 as DFQATT and CDR2 as SNEGSKA (reference sequence). This CDR3 has 16 amino acids. Donors were all healthy Caucasians. Points on this clonotype: Antigen unknown.

The data also belong to a second study, concerning yellow fever vaccine responses in identical twins.

The V gene is TRBV20-1, the J gene TRBJ2-6; a weak D match, TRBD2 (7 bases). Sequencing input: PBMCs. The TCR originated in a woman in her late teens or twenties in good health. The DNA of the CDR3 is TGCAGTGCTAGTGCGGGGGCTGTCTCTGGGGCCAACGTCCTGACTTTC. Its translation is CSASAGAVSGANVLTF.